This T cell receptor beta chain originates from a study of CD8+ T cells in alopecia areata. Regarding this clone: Its cognate antigen is unknown.

Treatment given: oral pan-JAK inhibitor, 5-10 mg twice daily. Lesional scalp punch biopsies and peripheral blood came from alopecia areata patients. Following extraction, RNA underwent reverse transcription to cDNA, which served as the sequencing template. The data were produced by immunoSEQ multiplex PCR, yet TCRdb's version contains in-frame clones alone and is incomplete. The sample has 180,000 or so clones; 58% are singletons. Trimming cost V 6 bases and J 10 bases, with 15 bases left between them. The CDR3 spans 11 residues. Germline V gene lookup returns CDR1 DFQATT and CDR2 SNEGSKA (reference sequence). Study-wide findings and caveats: Lesional scalp, especially alopecia totalis/universalis, showed higher clonality than normal scalp.

The sample here was CD4+ T cells sorted from blood, taken at week 24, from a patient treated with tofacitinib. The V gene is TRBV20-1, the J gene TRBJ1-1; unclear D gene. The sequence was collected from a human donor with alopecia areata. For the CDR3, the DNA is TGCAGTGCGCCCCGCGGGTATCGAGCTTTCTTT. It encodes CSAPRGYRAFF.